Listed below are T cell receptor beta chains from one sample, sequenced in a study of T cells in Graves' hyperthyroidism and ophthalmopathy. Via MiXCR, TCRdb re-called the multiplex PCR reads, giving one row per CDR3 protein. The sample holds some 770,000 distinct CDR3 sequences; approximately 16% are singletons and the top ten take roughly 8%. Sequenced sample: blood. The origin of the receptors is a young man with Graves' hyperthyroidism. Each CDR3 is given with its conserved first and last residue. D genes are given only for firm matches. Clone size is stated in some rows and not others, as once, few, many or a class when expanded.

>NA|TRBJ1-2|many|TRBV12-3/TRBV12-4
TGTGCCAGCAGTTTTGACGTTCACCCCAAGTATGGCTACACCTTC
CASSFDVHPKYGYTF
>NA|TRBJ2-7|many|TRBV20-1
TGCAGTGCGAGGGACATAGCCTACGAGCAGTACTTC
CSARDIAYEQYF
>NA|TRBJ2-7|few|TRBV4-3
TGCGCCAGCAGCCAGGGGATAAGCTACGAGCAGTACTTC
CASSQGISYEQYF
>NA|TRBJ2-5|NA|TRBV20-1
TGCAGTGCTAGAGATAAAAGTAAGAAGACCCAGTACTTC
CSARDKSKKTQYF
>TRBD1|TRBJ1-1|many|TRBV28
TGTGCCAGCAGTTTATTGGGACAGTTTGAAGCTTTCTTT
CASSLLGQFEAFF
>NA|TRBJ2-3|many|TRBV2
TGTGCCAGCAGAGACTTGTGGGGGCAGGCCGGGGGCACAGATACGCAGTATTTT
CASRDLWGQAGGTDTQYF
>NA|TRBJ2-7|NA|TRBV6-5
TGTGCCAGCAGTTCATCGGGGGAGGTGAACGAGCAGTACTTC
CASSSSGEVNEQYF
>TRBD2|TRBJ2-3|NA|TRBV20-1
TGCAGTGCTTTTAGCGGGAGGAAACCAGATACGCAGTATTTT
CSAFSGRKPDTQYF
>NA|TRBJ1-4|many|TRBV3-1
TGTGCCAGCAGCCATCAGGGTGTCCGTGAAAAACTGTTTTTT
CASSHQGVREKLFF
>TRBD1|TRBJ2-7|many|TRBV20-1
TGCAGTGCCTCCGGGACAGGGGGCGCGGTCGGCTACGAGCAGTACTTC
CSASGTGGAVGYEQYF
>TRBD2|TRBJ2-7|few|TRBV12-3/TRBV12-4
TGTGCCAGCAGCCCCCGTAGCGGGATGACCTACGAGCAGTACTTC
CASSPRSGMTYEQYF
>TRBD1|TRBJ2-7|many|TRBV28
TGTGCCAGTACCGGGGGGACAGGGGACCACGAGCAGTACTTC
CASTGGTGDHEQYF
>NA|TRBJ2-7|few|TRBV20-1
TGCAGTGCTAGATCTCGATGGTCCTACGAGCAGTACTTC
CSARSRWSYEQYF
>TRBD1|TRBJ2-7|NA|TRBV13
TGTGCCAGCAGCTTAGCCGGGACAGGGGGAAGGGAGCAGTACTTC
CASSLAGTGGREQYF
>TRBD2|TRBJ2-1|many|TRBV12-3/TRBV12-4
TGTGCCAGCAGTTCACCGGGACTAGCGGGAGTGGATGAGCAGTTCTTC
CASSSPGLAGVDEQFF